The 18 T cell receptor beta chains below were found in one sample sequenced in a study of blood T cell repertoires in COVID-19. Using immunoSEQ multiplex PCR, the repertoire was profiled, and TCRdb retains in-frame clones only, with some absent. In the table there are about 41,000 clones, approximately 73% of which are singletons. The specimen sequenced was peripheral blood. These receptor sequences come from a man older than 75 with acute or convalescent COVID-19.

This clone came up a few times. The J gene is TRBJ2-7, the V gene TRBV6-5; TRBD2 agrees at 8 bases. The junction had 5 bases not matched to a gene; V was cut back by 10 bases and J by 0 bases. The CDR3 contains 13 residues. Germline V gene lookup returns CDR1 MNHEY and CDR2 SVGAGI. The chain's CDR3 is CATRAGGSYEQYF. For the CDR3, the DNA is TGTGCCACTCGTGCGGGGGGCTCCTACGAGCAGTACTTC.

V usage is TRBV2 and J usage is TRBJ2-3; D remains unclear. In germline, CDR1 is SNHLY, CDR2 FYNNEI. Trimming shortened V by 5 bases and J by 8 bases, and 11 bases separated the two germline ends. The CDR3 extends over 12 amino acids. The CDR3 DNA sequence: TGTGCCAGCAGTCCAAGTGAGGCTACGCAGTATTTT. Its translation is CASSPSEATQYF.

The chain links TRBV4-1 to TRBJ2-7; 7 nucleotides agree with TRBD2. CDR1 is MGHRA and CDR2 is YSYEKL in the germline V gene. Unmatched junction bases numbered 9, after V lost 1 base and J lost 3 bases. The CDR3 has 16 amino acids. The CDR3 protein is CASSQVAGTNIYEQYF. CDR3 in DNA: TGCGCCAGCAGCCAAGTAGCCGGGACTAACATCTACGAGCAGTACTTC.

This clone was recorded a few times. The DNA for the CDR3 is TGTGCCAGCAGTTTAGGCACCTACCAAGAGACCCAGTACTTC. This codes for CASSLGTYQETQYF. The rearrangement links TRBV28 to TRBJ2-5; D gene ambiguous. CDR1 and CDR2 from the germline V gene are MDHEN and SYDVKM. The V end lost 2 bases, the J end lost 0 bases, and 7 bases lay between the germline ends. The CDR3 is 14 residues long.

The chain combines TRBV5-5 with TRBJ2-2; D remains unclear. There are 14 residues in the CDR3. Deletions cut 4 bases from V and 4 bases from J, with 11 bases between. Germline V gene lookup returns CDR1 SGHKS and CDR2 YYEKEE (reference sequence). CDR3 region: CASSTFISTGELFF. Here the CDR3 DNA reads TGTGCCAGCAGCACTTTTATAAGCACCGGGGAGCTGTTTTTT.

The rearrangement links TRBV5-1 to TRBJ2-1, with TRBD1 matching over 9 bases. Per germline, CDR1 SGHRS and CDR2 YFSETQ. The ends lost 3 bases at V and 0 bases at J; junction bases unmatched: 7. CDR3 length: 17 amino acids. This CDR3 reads CASSSTGGAHSYNEQFF. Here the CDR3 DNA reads TGCGCCAGCAGCTCAACAGGGGGCGCACACTCCTACAATGAGCAGTTCTTC. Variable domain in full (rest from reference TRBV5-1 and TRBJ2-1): KAGVTQTPRYLIKTRGQQVTLSCSPISGHRSVSWYQQTPGQGLQFLFEYFSETQRNKGNFPGRFSGRQFSNSRSEMNVSTLELGDSALYLCASSSTGGAHSYNEQFFGPGTRLTVL.

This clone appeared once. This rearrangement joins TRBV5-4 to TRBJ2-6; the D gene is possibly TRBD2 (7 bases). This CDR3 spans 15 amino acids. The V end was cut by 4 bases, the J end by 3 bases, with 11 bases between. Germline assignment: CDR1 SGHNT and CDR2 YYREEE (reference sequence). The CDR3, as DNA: TGTGCCAGCAGCCCCGGGGGGCATGGGGCCAACGTCCTGACTTTC. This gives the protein CASSPGGHGANVLTF.

The CDR3 spells CASSLAALSSYEQYF. The CDR3 coding sequence is TGTGCCAGCAGTTTAGCAGCGCTCAGCTCCTACGAGCAGTACTTC. V usage is TRBV27 and J usage is TRBJ2-7; D is undetermined. Germline assignment: CDR1 MNHEY and CDR2 SMNVEV (reference sequence). Trimming took off 2 bases at V and 0 bases at J, with 11 bases between the two ends. This CDR3 is built from 15 residues.

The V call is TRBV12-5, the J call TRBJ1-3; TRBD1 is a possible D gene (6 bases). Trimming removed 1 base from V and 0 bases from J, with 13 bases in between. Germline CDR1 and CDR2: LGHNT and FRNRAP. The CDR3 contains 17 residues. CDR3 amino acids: CASGLAHLDSSGNTIYF. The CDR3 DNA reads TGTGCTAGTGGTTTGGCCCACCTGGACAGCTCTGGAAACACCATATATTTT.

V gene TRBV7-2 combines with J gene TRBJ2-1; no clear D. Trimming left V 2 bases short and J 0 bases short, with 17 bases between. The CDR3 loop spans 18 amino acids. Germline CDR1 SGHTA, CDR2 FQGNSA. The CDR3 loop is CASSLLGLRLTSYNEQFF. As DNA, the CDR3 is TGTGCCAGCAGCTTATTAGGTTTGAGGCTTACCTCCTACAATGAGCAGTTCTTC. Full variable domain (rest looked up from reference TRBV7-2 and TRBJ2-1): GAGVSQSPSNKVTEKGKDVELRCDPISGHTALYWYRQSLGQGLEFLIYFQGNSAPDKSGLPSDRFSAERTGGSVSTLTIQRTQQEDSAVYLCASSLLGLRLTSYNEQFFGPGTRLTVL.

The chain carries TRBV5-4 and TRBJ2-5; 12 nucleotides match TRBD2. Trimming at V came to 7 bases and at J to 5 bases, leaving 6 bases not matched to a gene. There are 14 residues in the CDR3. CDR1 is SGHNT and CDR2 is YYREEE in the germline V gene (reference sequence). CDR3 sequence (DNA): TGTGCCAGCTCTAGCGGGGGGGCCGGGGAGACCCAGTACTTC. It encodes CASSSGGAGETQYF.

CDR3 coding DNA: TGTGCCAGCAGCTCCGGGACAGGGGTCCCGAATGAGCAGTTCTTC. This translates into CASSSGTGVPNEQFF. The rearrangement uses TRBV7-8 and TRBJ2-1; TRBD1 matches 10 bases. The V gene end was trimmed by 4 bases and the J gene end by 7 bases; junction bases not matched to a gene: 7. Germline CDR1 reads SGHVS; CDR2 reads FQNEAQ. This CDR3 has 15 residues. Variable domain in full (rest from reference TRBV7-8 and TRBJ2-1): GAGVSQSPRYKVAKRGQDVALRCDPISGHVSLFWYQQALGQGPEFLTYFQNEAQLDKSGLPSDRFFAERPEGSVSTLKIQRTQQEDSAVYLCASSSGTGVPNEQFFGPGTRLTVL.

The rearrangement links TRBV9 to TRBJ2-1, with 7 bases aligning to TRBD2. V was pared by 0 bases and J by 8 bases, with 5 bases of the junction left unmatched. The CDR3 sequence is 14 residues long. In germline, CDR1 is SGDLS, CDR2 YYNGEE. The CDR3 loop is CASSVVTSSDEQFF. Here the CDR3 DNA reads TGTGCCAGCAGCGTAGTGACTAGCAGCGATGAGCAGTTCTTC.

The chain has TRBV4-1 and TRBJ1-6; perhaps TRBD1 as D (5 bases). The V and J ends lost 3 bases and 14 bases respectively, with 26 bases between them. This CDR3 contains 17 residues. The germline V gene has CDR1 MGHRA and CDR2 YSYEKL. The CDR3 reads CASSQAPQAESFSTLHF. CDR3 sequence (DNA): TGCGCCAGCAGCCAGGCCCCACAGGCAGAGTCTTTTTCCACCCTCCACTTT.

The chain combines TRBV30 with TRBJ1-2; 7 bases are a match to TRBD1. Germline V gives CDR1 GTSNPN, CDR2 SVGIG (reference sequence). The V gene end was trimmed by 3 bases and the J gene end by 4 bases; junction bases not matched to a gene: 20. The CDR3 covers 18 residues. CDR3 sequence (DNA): TGTGCCTGGAGCCCCCGCCAAACAGGGGACTTGAGAATCTATGGCTACACCTTC. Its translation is CAWSPRQTGDLRIYGYTF.

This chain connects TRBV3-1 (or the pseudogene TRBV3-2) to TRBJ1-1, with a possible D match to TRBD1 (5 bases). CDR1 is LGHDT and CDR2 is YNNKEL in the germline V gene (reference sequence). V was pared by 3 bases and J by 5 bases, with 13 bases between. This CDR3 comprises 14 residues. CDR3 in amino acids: CASSQRGGRTEAFF. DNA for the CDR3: TGTGCCAGCAGCCAGCGGGGGGGAAGGACTGAAGCTTTCTTT.

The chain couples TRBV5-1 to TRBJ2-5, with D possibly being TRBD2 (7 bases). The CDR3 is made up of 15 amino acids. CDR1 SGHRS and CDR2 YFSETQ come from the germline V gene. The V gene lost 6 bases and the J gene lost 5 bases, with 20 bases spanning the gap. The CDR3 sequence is CASTLTPGGWETQYF. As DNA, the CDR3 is TGCGCCAGCACCCTAACTCCGGGGGGCTGGGAGACCCAGTACTTC.

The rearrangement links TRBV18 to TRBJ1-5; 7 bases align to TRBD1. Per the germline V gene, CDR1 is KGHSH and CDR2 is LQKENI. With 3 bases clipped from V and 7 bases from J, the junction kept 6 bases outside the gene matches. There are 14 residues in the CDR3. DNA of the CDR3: TGTGCCAGCTCACCGGCGGACAGGCGACAGCCCCAGCATTTT. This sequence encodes CASSPADRRQPQHF.